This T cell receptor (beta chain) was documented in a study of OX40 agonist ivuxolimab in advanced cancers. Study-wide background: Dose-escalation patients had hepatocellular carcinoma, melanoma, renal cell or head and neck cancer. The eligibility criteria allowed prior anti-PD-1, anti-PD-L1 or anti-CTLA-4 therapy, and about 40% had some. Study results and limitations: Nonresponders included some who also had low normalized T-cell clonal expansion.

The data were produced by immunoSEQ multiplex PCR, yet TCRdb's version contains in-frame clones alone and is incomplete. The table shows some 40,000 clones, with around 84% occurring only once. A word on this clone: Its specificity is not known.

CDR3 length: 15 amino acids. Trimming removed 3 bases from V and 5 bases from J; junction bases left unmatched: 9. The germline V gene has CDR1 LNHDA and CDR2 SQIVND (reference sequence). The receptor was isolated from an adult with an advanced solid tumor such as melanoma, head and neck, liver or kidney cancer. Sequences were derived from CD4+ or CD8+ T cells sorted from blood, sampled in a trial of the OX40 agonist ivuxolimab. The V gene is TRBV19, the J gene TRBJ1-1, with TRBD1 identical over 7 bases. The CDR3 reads CASSMTGPSGTEAFF. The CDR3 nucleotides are TGTGCCAGTAGTATGACAGGGCCCAGTGGGACTGAAGCTTTCTTT.